This TCR beta chain stems from a study of blood T cells in healthy people across ages. Combining a sample-barcoded 5' primer with a J-beta primer mix, a second PCR ran for roughly 6 to 12 cycles. Each cDNA molecule received a tag from a template-switch adaptor that had 12 random nucleotides. TCRdb processed the 5' RACE reads anew with MiXCR; each CDR3 protein has one entry. Altogether some 700,000 distinct CDR3 sequences are present, roughly two fifths being singletons, with the ten largest covering roughly 20%. Trimming cost V 3 bases and J 7 bases, with 19 bases left between them. Germline CDR1 SGDLS, CDR2 YYNGEE. The length of the CDR3 is 16 residues. Study conclusions and caveats: When one million T cells were used, diversity estimates were thought to be underestimates. Unsorted PBMC input precluded a conclusive naive versus antigen-experienced comparison.

As regards this clonotype: Antigen unknown.

Specimen: blood. The clonotype originates from a woman aged 55-69 years in good health. This chain links TRBV9 with TRBJ2-2; TRBD2 might be the D (6 bases). The CDR3 loop is CASSGSSAGLVGELFF. CDR3 sequence (DNA): TGTGCCAGCAGCGGATCTAGCGCGGGGCTTGTCGGGGAGCTGTTTTTT.